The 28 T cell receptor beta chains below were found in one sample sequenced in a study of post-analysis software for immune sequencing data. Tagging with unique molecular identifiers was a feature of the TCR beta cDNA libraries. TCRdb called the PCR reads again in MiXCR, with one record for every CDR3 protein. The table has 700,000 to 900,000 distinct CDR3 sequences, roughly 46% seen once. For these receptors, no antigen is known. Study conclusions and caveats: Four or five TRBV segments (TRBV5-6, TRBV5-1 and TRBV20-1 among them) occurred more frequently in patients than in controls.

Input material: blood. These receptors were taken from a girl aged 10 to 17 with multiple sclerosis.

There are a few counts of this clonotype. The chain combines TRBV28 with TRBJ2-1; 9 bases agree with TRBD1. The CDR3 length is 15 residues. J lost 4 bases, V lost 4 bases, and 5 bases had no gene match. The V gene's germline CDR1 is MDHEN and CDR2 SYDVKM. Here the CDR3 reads CASSSYRGLYNEQFF. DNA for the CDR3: TGTGCCAGCAGTTCGTACAGGGGGCTGTACAATGAGCAGTTCTTC.

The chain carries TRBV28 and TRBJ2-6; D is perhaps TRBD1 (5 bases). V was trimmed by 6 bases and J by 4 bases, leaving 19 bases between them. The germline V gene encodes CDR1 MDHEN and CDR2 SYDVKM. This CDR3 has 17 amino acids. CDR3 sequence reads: CASSDSSQGSGANVLTF. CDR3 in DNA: TGTGCCAGCAGCGACTCCTCTCAGGGTTCAGGGGCCAACGTCCTGACTTTC.

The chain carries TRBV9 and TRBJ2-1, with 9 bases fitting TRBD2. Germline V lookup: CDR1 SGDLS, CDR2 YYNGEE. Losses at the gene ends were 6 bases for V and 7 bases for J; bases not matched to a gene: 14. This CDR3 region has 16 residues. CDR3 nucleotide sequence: TGTGCCAGCACCGAAAACTTAGCGGGAGAGAGGAATGAGCAGTTCTTC. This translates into CASTENLAGERNEQFF.

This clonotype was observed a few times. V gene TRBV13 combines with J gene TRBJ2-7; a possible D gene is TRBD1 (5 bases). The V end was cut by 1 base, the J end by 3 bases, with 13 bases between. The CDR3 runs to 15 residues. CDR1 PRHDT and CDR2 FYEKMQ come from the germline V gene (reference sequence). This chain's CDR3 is CASSLAGADLYEQYF. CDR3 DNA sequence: TGTGCCAGCAGCTTAGCTGGGGCGGACCTCTACGAGCAGTACTTC. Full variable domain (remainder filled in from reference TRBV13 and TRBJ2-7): AAGVIQSPRHLIKEKRETATLKCYPIPRHDTVYWYQQGPGQDPQFLISFYEKMQSDKGSIPDRFSAQQFSDYHSELNMSSLELGDSALYFCASSLAGADLYEQYFGPGTRLTVT.

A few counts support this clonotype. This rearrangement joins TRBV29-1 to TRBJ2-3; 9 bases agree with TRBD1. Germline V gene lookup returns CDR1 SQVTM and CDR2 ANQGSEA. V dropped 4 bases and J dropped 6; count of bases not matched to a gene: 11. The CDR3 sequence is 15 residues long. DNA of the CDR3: TGCAGCGTTGTTGGGGACACAGGGGGCCCGGATACGCAGTATTTT. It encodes CSVVGDTGGPDTQYF.

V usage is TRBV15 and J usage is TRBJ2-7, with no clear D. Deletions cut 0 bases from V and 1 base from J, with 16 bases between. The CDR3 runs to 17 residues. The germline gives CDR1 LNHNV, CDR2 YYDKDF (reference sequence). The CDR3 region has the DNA TGTGCCACCAGCAGAGATCGATTATCCCGACGGTCCTACGAGCAGTACTTC. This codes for CATSRDRLSRRSYEQYF.

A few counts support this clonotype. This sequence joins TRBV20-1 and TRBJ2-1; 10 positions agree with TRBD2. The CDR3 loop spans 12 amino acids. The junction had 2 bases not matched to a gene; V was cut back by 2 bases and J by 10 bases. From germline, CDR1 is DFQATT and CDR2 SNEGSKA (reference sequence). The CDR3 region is CSARQAGGEQFF. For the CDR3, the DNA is TGCAGTGCTAGACAAGCGGGAGGGGAGCAGTTCTTC.

The CDR3 region is CASSDQAHEQYF. The CDR3 DNA reads TGTGCCAGCAGTGATCAAGCCCACGAGCAGTACTTC. The J gene is TRBJ2-7, the V gene TRBV25-1; D not certain. The CDR3 is 12 amino acids. V was clipped by 3 bases and J by 5 bases, with 8 bases between them. CDR1 is MGHDK and CDR2 is SYGVNS in the germline V gene.

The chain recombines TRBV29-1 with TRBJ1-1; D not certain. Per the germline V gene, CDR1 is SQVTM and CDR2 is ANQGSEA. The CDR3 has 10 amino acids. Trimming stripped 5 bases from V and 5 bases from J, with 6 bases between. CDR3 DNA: TGCAGCGTTAAAGGGACTGAAGCTTTCTTT. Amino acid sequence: CSVKGTEAFF.

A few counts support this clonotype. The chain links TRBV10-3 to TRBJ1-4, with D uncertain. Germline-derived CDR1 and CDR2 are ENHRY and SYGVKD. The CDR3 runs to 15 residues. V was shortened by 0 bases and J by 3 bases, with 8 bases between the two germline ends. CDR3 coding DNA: TGTGCCATCAGTGAGTCTCTACAGCCTAATGAAAAACTGTTTTTT. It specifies CAISESLQPNEKLFF.

This CDR3 is CAWSVGLAGPGEQFF. The CDR3 DNA reads TGTGCCTGGAGTGTGGGGCTAGCGGGGCCGGGTGAGCAGTTCTTC. J is TRBJ2-1 and V is TRBV30; 9 nucleotides agree with TRBD2. Looked up from germline, CDR1 is GTSNPN and CDR2 is SVGIG (reference sequence). V gave up 0 bases and J gave up 9 bases; unmatched junction bases: 9. The CDR3 extends over 15 amino acids.

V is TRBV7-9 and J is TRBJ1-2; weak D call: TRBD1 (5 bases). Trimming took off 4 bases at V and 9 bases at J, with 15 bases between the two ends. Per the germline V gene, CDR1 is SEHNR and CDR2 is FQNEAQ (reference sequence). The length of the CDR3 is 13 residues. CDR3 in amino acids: CASSSTEPGSYTF. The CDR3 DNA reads TGTGCCAGCAGCTCGACAGAACCTGGAAGCTACACCTTC.

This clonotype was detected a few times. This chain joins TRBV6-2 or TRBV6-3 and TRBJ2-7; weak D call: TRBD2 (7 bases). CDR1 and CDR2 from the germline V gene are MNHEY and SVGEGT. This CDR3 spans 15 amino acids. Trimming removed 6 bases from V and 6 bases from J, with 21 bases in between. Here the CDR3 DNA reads TGTGCCAGCAGAACCCTATCTGGCGGGGGCGGCGAGCAGTACTTC. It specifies CASRTLSGGGGEQYF.

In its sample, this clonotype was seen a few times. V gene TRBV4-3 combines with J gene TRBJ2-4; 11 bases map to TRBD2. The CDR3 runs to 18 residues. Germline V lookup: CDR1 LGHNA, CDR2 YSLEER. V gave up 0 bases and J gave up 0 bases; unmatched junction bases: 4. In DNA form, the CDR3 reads TGCGCCAGCAGCCAAGAATGGGGGACTAGCGGAGCCAAAAACATTCAGTACTTC. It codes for CASSQEWGTSGAKNIQYF.

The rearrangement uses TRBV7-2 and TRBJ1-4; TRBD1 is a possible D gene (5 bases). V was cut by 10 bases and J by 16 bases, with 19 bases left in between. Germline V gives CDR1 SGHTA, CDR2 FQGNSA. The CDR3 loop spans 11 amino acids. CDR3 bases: TGTGCCACCACGGGTGGGGGACCGTGGTTTTTT. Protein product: CATTGGGPWFF.

As DNA, the CDR3 is TGTGCCAGCAGTTTACGGCAGGGACTAGGGGCCCTCCACTTT. It codes for CASSLRQGLGALHF. The chain couples TRBV6-5 to TRBJ1-6, with TRBD1 as a possible D gene (5 bases). The CDR3 is 14 amino acids. V was shortened by 4 bases and J by 14 bases, with 18 bases between the two germline ends. Germline V CDR1 and CDR2: MNHEY, SVGAGI.

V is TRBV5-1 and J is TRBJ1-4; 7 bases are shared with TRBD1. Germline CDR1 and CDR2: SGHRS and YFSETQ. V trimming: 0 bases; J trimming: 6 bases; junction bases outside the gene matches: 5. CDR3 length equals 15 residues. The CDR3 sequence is CASSLAGTEDEKLFF. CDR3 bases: TGCGCCAGCAGCTTGGCCGGGACAGAGGATGAAAAACTGTTTTTT.

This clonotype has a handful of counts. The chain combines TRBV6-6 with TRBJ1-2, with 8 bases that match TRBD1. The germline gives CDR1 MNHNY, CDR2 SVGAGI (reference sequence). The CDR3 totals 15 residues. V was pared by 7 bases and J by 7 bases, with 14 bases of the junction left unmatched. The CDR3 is CASKGQGLLVGGYTF. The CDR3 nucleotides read TGTGCCAGCAAAGGACAGGGACTACTAGTAGGTGGCTACACCTTC.

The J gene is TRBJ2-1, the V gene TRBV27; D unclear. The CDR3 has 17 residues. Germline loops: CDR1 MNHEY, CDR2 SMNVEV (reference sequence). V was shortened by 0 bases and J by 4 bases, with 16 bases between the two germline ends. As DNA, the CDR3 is TGTGCCAGCAGTTTATCGGGCGGCGAGCCCACTTACAATGAGCAGTTCTTC. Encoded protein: CASSLSGGEPTYNEQFF.

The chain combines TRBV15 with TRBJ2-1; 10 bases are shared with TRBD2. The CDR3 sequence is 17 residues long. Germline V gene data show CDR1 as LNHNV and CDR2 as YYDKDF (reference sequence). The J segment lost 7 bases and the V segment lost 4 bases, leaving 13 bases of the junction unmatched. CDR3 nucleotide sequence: TGTGCCACCAGCAAACTTGCCCTAGCGGGAGTAACGAATGAGCAGTTCTTC. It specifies CATSKLALAGVTNEQFF.

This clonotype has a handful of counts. CDR3 DNA: TGTGCCAGCAGTGTGACCCCGGGTGGAGATACGCAGTATTTT. This encodes CASSVTPGGDTQYF. The chain employs TRBV27 and TRBJ2-3; unclear D gene. Between the trimmed V and J ends, which lost 5 bases and 5 bases, there was a span of 14 bases. CDR1 MNHEY and CDR2 SMNVEV come from the germline V gene (reference sequence). The CDR3 length is 14 residues.

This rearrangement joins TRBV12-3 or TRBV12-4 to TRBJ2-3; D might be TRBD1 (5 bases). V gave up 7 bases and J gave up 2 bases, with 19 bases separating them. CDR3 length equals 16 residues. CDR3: CASNLVGARLTDTQYF. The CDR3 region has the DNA TGTGCCAGCAACCTAGTAGGGGCCCGACTCACAGATACGCAGTATTTT.

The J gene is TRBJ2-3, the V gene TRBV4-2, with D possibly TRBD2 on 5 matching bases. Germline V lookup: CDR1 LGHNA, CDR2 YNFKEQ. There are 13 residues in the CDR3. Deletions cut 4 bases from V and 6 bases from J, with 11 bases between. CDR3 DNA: TGTGCCAGCAGCCCGGGATTCCAGGATACGCAGTATTTT. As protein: CASSPGFQDTQYF.

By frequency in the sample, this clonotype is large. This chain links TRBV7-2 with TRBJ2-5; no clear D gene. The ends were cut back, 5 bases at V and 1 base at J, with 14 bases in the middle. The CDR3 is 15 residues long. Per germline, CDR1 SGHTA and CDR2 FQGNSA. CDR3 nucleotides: TGTGCCAGCAGCAACACGCAGGAACTCCAAGAGACCCAGTACTTC. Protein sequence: CASSNTQELQETQYF.

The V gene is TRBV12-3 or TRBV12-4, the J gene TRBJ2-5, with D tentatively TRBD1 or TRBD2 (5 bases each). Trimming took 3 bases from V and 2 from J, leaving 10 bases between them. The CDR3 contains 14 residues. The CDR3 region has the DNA TGTGCCAGCAGTTTGACAGAGGGTCAAGAGACCCAGTACTTC. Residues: CASSLTEGQETQYF.

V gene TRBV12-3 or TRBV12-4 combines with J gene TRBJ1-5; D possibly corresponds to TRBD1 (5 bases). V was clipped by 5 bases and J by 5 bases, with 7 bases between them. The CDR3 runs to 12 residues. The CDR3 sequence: CASSRGDQPQHF. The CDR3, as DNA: TGTGCCAGCAGTCGGGGGGATCAGCCCCAGCATTTT.

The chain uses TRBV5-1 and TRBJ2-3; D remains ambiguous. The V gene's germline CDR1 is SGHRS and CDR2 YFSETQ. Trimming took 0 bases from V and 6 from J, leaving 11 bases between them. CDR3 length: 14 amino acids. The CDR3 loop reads CASSLGAPRDTQYF. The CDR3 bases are TGCGCCAGCAGCTTGGGGGCCCCACGCGATACGCAGTATTTT.

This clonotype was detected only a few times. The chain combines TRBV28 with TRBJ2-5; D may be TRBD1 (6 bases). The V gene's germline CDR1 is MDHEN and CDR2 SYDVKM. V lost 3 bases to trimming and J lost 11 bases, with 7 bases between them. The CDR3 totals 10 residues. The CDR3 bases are TGTGCCAGCAGTTTCGACAGGCAGTACTTC. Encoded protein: CASSFDRQYF.